This TCR beta chain was retrieved from a study of blood T cell repertoires in COVID-19. Turning to the study itself: From T cells, B-cell-depleted T cells, or PBMCs came the material, which was cDNA or gDNA.

The CDR3 loop spans 14 amino acids. V was shortened by 11 bases and J by 2 bases, with 19 bases between the two germline ends. Germline-derived CDR1 and CDR2 are MNHEY and SVGAGI. Profiled with immunoSEQ multiplex PCR; TCRdb holds only in-frame clones, not every one. The sample lists 450,000 or so clones, approximately 89% occurring once. The sample comprised peripheral blood. The clonotype comes from a man aged 18 to 30 with COVID-19, enrolled during active disease. This sequence joins TRBV6-5 and TRBJ2-7, with a weak D call TRBD2 (6 bases). This CDR3 reads CAVNRGSLTYEQYF. Here the CDR3 DNA reads TGTGCCGTCAATCGGGGGTCCCTCACCTACGAGCAGTACTTC.